The next 11 T cell receptor beta chains were all read from a single sample in a study of tumor-infiltrating lymphocytes in localized non-small cell lung cancer. Sequencing used immunoSEQ multiplex PCR; TCRdb keeps in-frame clones, though not all of them. The sample yields roughly 25,000 clones, approximately 71% seen once. Sequenced input: lung tumor tissue. These receptors were obtained from a human donor with non-small cell lung cancer.

V usage is TRBV7-2 and J usage is TRBJ1-5; 7 nucleotides line up with TRBD1. The CDR3 sequence is 15 residues long. Losses at the gene ends were 2 bases for V and 4 bases for J; bases not matched to a gene: 5. Germline assignment: CDR1 SGHTA and CDR2 FQGNSA. CDR3 DNA sequence: TGTGCCAGCAGCTTAAAGGACAGGTCAAATCAGCCCCAGCATTTT. It specifies CASSLKDRSNQPQHF.

This sequence joins TRBV11-2 and TRBJ1-1; 7 nucleotides match TRBD1. V trimming: 5 bases; J trimming: 6 bases; junction bases outside the gene matches: 12. This CDR3 has 15 amino acids. Germline V gene data show CDR1 as SGHAT and CDR2 as FQNNGV. The CDR3 DNA follows: TGTGCCAGCAGCCGTAATACAGGGGCAGGGGCTGAAGCTTTCTTT. This codes for CASSRNTGAGAEAFF.

The V gene is TRBV4-2, the J gene TRBJ2-3, with D possibly called TRBD1 or TRBD2 (5 bases each). V lost 0 bases and J lost 1, with 14 bases in between. CDR1 is LGHNA, CDR2 YNFKEQ, per germline. CDR3 size: 17 residues. CDR3 amino acids: CASSQDGGGEGTDTQYF. For the CDR3, the DNA is TGTGCCAGCAGCCAAGATGGTGGGGGAGAGGGCACAGATACGCAGTATTTT.

The genes are TRBV5-1 and TRBJ2-3, with D hard to call. The V gene's germline CDR1 is SGHRS and CDR2 YFSETQ. The length of the CDR3 is 15 residues. The ends were cut back, 0 bases at V and 2 bases at J, with 10 bases in the middle. DNA for the CDR3: TGCGCCAGCAGCTTGGAATGGTCAGACACAGATACGCAGTATTTT. Encoded protein: CASSLEWSDTDTQYF.

This clone is medium-sized within its sample. The genes are TRBV1 and TRBJ2-2; the table gives TRBD2 as D, unverified against the DNA. TRBV1 corresponds to a pseudogene. This CDR3 is built from 18 residues. The CDR3 DNA sequence: TGCACCAGCAGCCAAGAGGGGCTAGCGGGAGAAGGTACCGGGGAGCTGTTTTTT. Encoded protein: CTSSQEGLAGEGTGELFF.

The chain has TRBV6-5 and TRBJ2-1; D may be TRBD2 (6 bases). CDR3 length: 14 residues. The V end lost 0 bases, the J end lost 9 bases, and 12 bases lay between the germline ends. Germline CDR1 and CDR2: MNHEY and SVGAGI. The CDR3 sequence is CASSYSEGWGEQFF. As DNA, the CDR3 is TGTGCCAGCAGTTACTCGGAGGGGTGGGGTGAGCAGTTCTTC.

The chain recombines TRBV4-3 with TRBJ2-7; D is ambiguous. V was shortened by 8 bases and J by 3 bases, with 11 bases between the two germline ends. The CDR3 runs to 12 residues. The germline V gene has CDR1 LGHNA and CDR2 YSLEER. CDR3 DNA: TGCGCCAGCGCTTTGGACGGCTACGAGCAGTACTTC. It encodes CASALDGYEQYF.

The chain couples TRBV27 to TRBJ2-7; D remains ambiguous. The CDR3 has 13 residues. The ends were cut back, 5 bases at V and 1 base at J, with 9 bases in the middle. Germline V gene data show CDR1 as MNHEY and CDR2 as SMNVEV (reference sequence). The CDR3 DNA reads TGTGCCAGCAGTCTCTCCCCTTCCTACGAGCAGTACTTC. Amino acids: CASSLSPSYEQYF.

Relative to its sample, this clone is medium-sized. The chain joins TRBV19 to TRBJ2-5; 10 bases are a match to TRBD2. The germline gives CDR1 LNHDA, CDR2 SQIVND (reference sequence). Trimming at V came to 2 bases and at J to 5 bases, leaving 5 bases not matched to a gene. The CDR3 is made up of 15 amino acids. The CDR3 nucleotides are TGTGCCAGTAGTATAACTAGCGGGGCGGCTGAGACCCAGTACTTC. It is translated as CASSITSGAAETQYF.

The CDR3 reads CAWSVLLNTEAFF. The CDR3 nucleotides are TGTGCCTGGAGTGTATTACTGAACACTGAAGCTTTCTTT. The chain joins TRBV30 to TRBJ1-1, with D uncertain. There are 13 residues in the CDR3. Germline V gene sequence: CDR1 GTSNPN, CDR2 SVGIG (reference sequence). V lost 0 bases to trimming and J lost 0 bases, with 5 bases between them.

This chain links TRBV11-2 with TRBJ2-1; 7 nucleotides align to TRBD2. Unmatched junction bases numbered 9, after V lost 4 bases and J lost 6 bases. The germline V gene encodes CDR1 SGHAT and CDR2 FQNNGV. The CDR3 runs 15 residues. The CDR3 is CASSSLADGFNEQFF. As DNA, the CDR3 is TGTGCCAGCAGCTCGCTAGCGGATGGTTTCAATGAGCAGTTCTTC. Drawing the rest from reference TRBV11-2 and TRBJ2-1, the complete variable domain is EAGVAQSPRYKIIEKRQSVAFWCNPISGHATLYWYQQILGQGPKLLIQFQNNGVVDDSQLPKDRFSAERLKGVDSTLKIQPAKLEDSAVYLCASSSLADGFNEQFFGPGTRLTVL.